The 27 T cell receptor beta chains in this list originate from one sample, sequenced in a study of blood T cell repertoires in COVID-19. Repertoires were generated with immunoSEQ multiplex PCR, while TCRdb's copy carries only in-frame clones and drops some. The profile covers 150,000 to 200,000 clones, with approximately 86% appearing a single time and less than 3.5% taken by the ten largest. What was sequenced was peripheral blood. These receptors came from a man aged 70 or older with acute or convalescent COVID-19.

Here the CDR3 reads CASSTSGRGDNEQFF. In DNA, the CDR3 is TGTGCCAGCAGTACTAGCGGGAGAGGTGACAATGAGCAGTTCTTC. J is TRBJ2-1 and V is TRBV6-5; 11 bases map to TRBD2. The CDR3 is made up of 15 amino acids. After removal of 5 bases from V and 5 bases from J, the junction contained 5 bases not matched to a gene. Per germline, CDR1 MNHEY and CDR2 SVGAGI.

This rearrangement joins TRBV28 to TRBJ1-1; weak D call: TRBD1 (5 bases). Germline values: CDR1 MDHEN, CDR2 SYDVKM. The CDR3 totals 13 residues. Between the trimmed V and J ends, which lost 5 bases and 7 bases, there was a span of 14 bases. The CDR3 DNA reads as TGTGCCAGCAGTCTGGTGGGGCTTGGTGAAGCTTTCTTT. Its translation: CASSLVGLGEAFF.

This rearrangement joins TRBV5-5 to TRBJ1-4; 7 nucleotides line up with TRBD1. CDR1 is SGHKS, CDR2 YYEKEE, per germline (reference sequence). The J segment lost 0 bases and the V segment lost 4 bases, leaving 9 bases of the junction unmatched. The CDR3 sequence is 17 residues long. CDR3 amino acids: CASSAQQGFATNEKLFF. The CDR3 nucleotides are TGTGCCAGCAGCGCCCAACAGGGGTTTGCAACTAATGAAAAACTGTTTTTT.

This clone was found a few times. The chain links TRBV7-2 to TRBJ1-1; TRBD1 might be the D (5 bases). CDR3 length: 14 amino acids. Per the germline V gene, CDR1 is SGHTA and CDR2 is FQGNSA. Trimming left V 5 bases short and J 4 bases short, with 14 bases between. The CDR3 bases are TGTGCCAGCAGCCTTAGGGGCGGTGGCACTGAAGCTTTCTTT. This encodes CASSLRGGGTEAFF.

Worth noting for this clone: Relative to the germline gene, one junction end is altered; a read error may explain this. The chain couples TRBV7-9 to TRBJ1-1; D gene ambiguous. This CDR3 contains 14 residues. In germline, CDR1 is SEHNR, CDR2 FQNEAQ (reference sequence). CDR3 sequence: CASSLTQANIEAFF. The CDR3, as DNA: TGTGCCAGCAGCTTGACGCAGGCTAACATTGAAGCTTTCTTT.

The rearrangement joins TRBV6-5 to TRBJ1-1; D remains ambiguous. The V gene's germline CDR1 is MNHEY and CDR2 SVGAGI. The CDR3 sequence is 14 residues long. V shed 6 bases and J shed 1 base, with 12 bases lying between them. The CDR3 sequence is CASRNRHPNTEAFF. DNA for the CDR3: TGTGCCAGCAGGAACCGACACCCGAACACTGAAGCTTTCTTT.

This clone has just one count. V usage is TRBV5-1 and J usage is TRBJ2-6, with TRBD1 matching 7 bases. The CDR3 runs to 17 residues. Germline V lookup: CDR1 SGHRS, CDR2 YFSETQ. Trimming removed 4 bases from V and 0 bases from J; junction bases left unmatched: 7. CDR3: CASSPTGTDSGANVLTF. CDR3 coding DNA: TGCGCCAGCAGCCCCACAGGGACAGACTCTGGGGCCAACGTCCTGACTTTC. Together with reference TRBV5-1 and TRBJ2-6, the CDR3 gives the full variable domain: KAGVTQTPRYLIKTRGQQVTLSCSPISGHRSVSWYQQTPGQGLQFLFEYFSETQRNKGNFPGRFSGRQFSNSRSEMNVSTLELGDSALYLCASSPTGTDSGANVLTFGAGSRLTVL.

The chain couples TRBV9 to TRBJ1-5, with 12 bases identical to TRBD1. CDR3 length: 18 amino acids. The J segment lost 0 bases and the V segment lost 3 bases, leaving 7 bases of the junction unmatched. Per the germline V gene, CDR1 is SGDLS and CDR2 is YYNGEE. Here the CDR3 DNA reads TGTGCCAGCAGCGCCGGGACAGGGGGCGGGAATAGCAATCAGCCCCAGCATTTT. It is translated as CASSAGTGGGNSNQPQHF.

This chain links TRBV7-6 with TRBJ2-7, with 9 bases that match TRBD1. The CDR3 is made up of 14 amino acids. Losses at the gene ends were 3 bases for V and 4 bases for J; bases not matched to a gene: 4. The germline V gene has CDR1 SGHVS and CDR2 FNYEAQ. The CDR3 DNA reads TGTGCCAGCAGCTTTACAGGGGGCGGATACGAGCAGTACTTC. Protein: CASSFTGGGYEQYF.

This clone has just one count. The chain carries TRBV30 and TRBJ2-2, with no clear D. Germline assignment: CDR1 GTSNPN and CDR2 SVGIG (reference sequence). This CDR3 has 14 amino acids. The V end was cut by 0 bases, the J end by 2 bases, with 7 bases between. CDR3 DNA sequence: TGTGCCTGGAGTGTACTGAGCAACACCGGGGAGCTGTTTTTT. Translated: CAWSVLSNTGELFF.

V is TRBV18 and J is TRBJ2-1; weak D call: TRBD2 (5 bases). Germline V gives CDR1 KGHSH, CDR2 LQKENI. With 4 bases removed from V and 8 bases from J, the gap between germline ends came to 15 bases. The CDR3 loop spans 14 amino acids. The CDR3 DNA follows: TGTGCCAGCTCACGAGGTACAGATAGCGATGAGCAGTTCTTC. Its protein is CASSRGTDSDEQFF.

CDR3 DNA: TGCGCCAGCAGCTTGCGCGGGACTAGCACAGATACGCAGTATTTT. Translated: CASSLRGTSTDTQYF. The genes are TRBV5-1 and TRBJ2-3; the D gene is possibly TRBD2 (6 bases). The ends were cut back, 1 base at V and 0 bases at J, with 9 bases in the middle. CDR1 is SGHRS, CDR2 YFSETQ, per germline. The CDR3 extends over 15 amino acids.

This sequence joins TRBV5-6 and TRBJ2-5; TRBD1 agrees at 8 bases. The germline gives CDR1 SGHDT, CDR2 YYEEEE. The ends lost 0 bases at V and 4 bases at J; junction bases unmatched: 8. The CDR3 sequence is 16 residues long. The DNA for the CDR3 is TGTGCCAGCAGCTTGGGGACAGGGCCCCTCGGAGAGACCCAGTACTTC. Protein sequence: CASSLGTGPLGETQYF.

The chain is built from TRBV7-2 and TRBJ2-7; the match to TRBD2 covers 15 bases. The germline gives CDR1 SGHTA, CDR2 FQGNSA. CDR3 length: 14 residues. The trim removed 4 bases at V and 13 bases at J, leaving 8 bases unmatched. The CDR3 coding sequence is TGTGCCAGCAGCTACCGGACTAGCGGGAGGGCGAGATACTTC. Its translation: CASSYRTSGRARYF.

The V call is TRBV19, the J call TRBJ1-4, with TRBD1 matching over 9 bases. The CDR3 runs to 15 residues. Losses at the gene ends were 5 bases for V and 8 bases for J; bases not matched to a gene: 9. Germline V CDR1 and CDR2: LNHDA, SQIVND (reference sequence). The CDR3 loop is CASSGQTGGNEKLFF. In DNA, the CDR3 is TGTGCCAGTAGTGGCCAGACAGGGGGTAACGAAAAACTGTTTTTT.

The genes are TRBV19 and TRBJ2-4; possible D gene TRBD2, 7 bases. Germline CDR1 reads LNHDA; CDR2 reads SQIVND (reference sequence). This CDR3 spans 14 amino acids. Trimming removed 10 bases from V and 6 bases from J, with 19 bases in between. CDR3 nucleotides: TGTGCCACCACCATAGGGGGGGCGGGAAACATTCAGTACTTC. Its translation: CATTIGGAGNIQYF. Variable domain in full (rest from reference TRBV19 and TRBJ2-4): DGGITQSPKYLFRKEGQNVTLSCEQNLNHDAMYWYRQDPGQGLRLIYYSQIVNDFQKGDIAEGYSVSREKKESFPLTVTSAQKNPTAFYLCATTIGGAGNIQYFGAGTRLSVL.

A word on this clone: Sequence at one end of the junction differs from germline and may be a read error. The chain uses TRBV28 and TRBJ2-5; D perhaps matches TRBD1 (7 bases). The CDR3 covers 14 residues. Germline lookup yields CDR1 MDHEN and CDR2 SYDVKM. The CDR3 sequence is CASSFIQGGEPQYF. DNA for the CDR3: TGTGCCAGCAGTTTTATCCAGGGGGGAGAGCCCCAGTACTTC.

The chain employs TRBV19 and TRBJ1-5; D is perhaps TRBD1 (6 bases). The CDR3 spans 13 residues. Germline V gene sequence: CDR1 LNHDA, CDR2 SQIVND (reference sequence). V dropped 1 base and J dropped 6 bases, with 7 bases sitting between them. The CDR3 bases are TGTGCCAGTAGTATAGGCAGGGGTCAGCCCCAGCATTTT. This translates into CASSIGRGQPQHF.

This chain connects TRBV18 to TRBJ2-4; TRBD1 agrees at 12 bases. Germline assignment: CDR1 KGHSH and CDR2 LQKENI. The CDR3 sequence is 22 residues long. J lost 3 bases, V lost 3 bases, and 21 bases had no gene match. The CDR3 reads CASSPARDSGTGGARYKNIQYF. As DNA, the CDR3 is TGTGCCAGCTCACCGGCCAGGGACTCCGGGACAGGGGGCGCGAGATACAAAAACATTCAGTACTTC.

CDR3 sequence: CASSFAVNQPQHF. CDR3 nucleotide sequence: TGTGCCAGCAGCTTCGCAGTGAATCAGCCCCAGCATTTT. The genes are TRBV7-2 and TRBJ1-5; no reliable D call. Germline-derived CDR1 and CDR2 are SGHTA and FQGNSA. The CDR3 has 13 residues. The V gene lost 3 bases and the J gene lost 4 bases, with 7 bases spanning the gap.

V and J are TRBV6-5 and TRBJ1-2; D may be TRBD1 (5 bases). This CDR3 has 15 residues. Germline lookup yields CDR1 MNHEY and CDR2 SVGAGI. The V gene lost 6 bases and the J gene lost 8 bases, with 22 bases spanning the gap. The CDR3 reads CASSKDVQTGGGYTF. CDR3 nucleotide sequence: TGTGCCAGCAGCAAGGACGTGCAAACCGGGGGAGGCTACACCTTC.

CDR3 sequence (DNA): TGTGCCAGCAGCCAAGATGGACTCCGATCGAAGTTCTTC. Translating gives CASSQDGLRSKFF. The chain combines TRBV3-1 (or the pseudogene TRBV3-2) with TRBJ2-1; tentative D call: TRBD2 (5 bases). Trimming removed 0 bases at V and 14 bases at J, with 14 bases between. CDR1 LGHDT and CDR2 YNNKEL come from the germline V gene (reference sequence). The CDR3 covers 13 residues.

The chain recombines TRBV4-1 with TRBJ2-5, with TRBD2 matching 13 bases. Germline-derived CDR1 and CDR2 are MGHRA and YSYEKL. The J segment lost 5 bases and the V segment lost 4 bases, leaving 13 bases of the junction unmatched. The CDR3 totals 18 residues. Here the CDR3 reads CASSLRYGTSGDWETQYF. The CDR3 DNA reads TGCGCCAGCAGCCTGCGTTACGGGACTAGCGGGGACTGGGAGACCCAGTACTTC.

V usage is TRBV28 and J usage is TRBJ1-3, with TRBD1 identical over 9 bases. Germline-derived CDR1 and CDR2 are MDHEN and SYDVKM. V trimming: 5 bases; J trimming: 2 bases; junction bases outside the gene matches: 10. CDR3 length: 17 residues. CDR3 nucleotide sequence: TGTGCCAGCAGTCGGGGGGACAGGGACGTCCCTGGAAACACCATATATTTT. Protein: CASSRGDRDVPGNTIYF.

The J gene is TRBJ2-2, the V gene TRBV2; D is uncertain. V lost 6 bases and J lost 6, with 5 bases in between. The CDR3 contains 11 residues. Germline values: CDR1 SNHLY, CDR2 FYNNEI. The CDR3 nucleotides read TGTGCCAGCAGGGAGTCCGGGGAGCTGTTTTTT. Amino acid sequence: CASRESGELFF.

This chain joins TRBV30 and TRBJ2-7; D may be TRBD2 (6 bases). The CDR3 extends over 14 amino acids. Trimming cost V 0 bases and J 3 bases, with 12 bases left between them. CDR1 and CDR2 (germline): GTSNPN, SVGIG (reference sequence). The CDR3 here is CAWSVVGGGYEQYF. CDR3 in DNA: TGTGCCTGGAGTGTTGTGGGGGGTGGCTACGAGCAGTACTTC.

The rearrangement joins TRBV7-2 to TRBJ2-7; 11 nucleotides line up with TRBD1. Germline-derived CDR1 and CDR2 are SGHTA and FQGNSA. The CDR3 runs to 15 residues. The V and J ends lost 5 bases and 3 bases, in that order; junction bases with no gene match: 6. The CDR3, as DNA: TGTGCCAGCAGCGCCCGGACAGGGGGCTTCTACGAGCAGTACTTC. Protein: CASSARTGGFYEQYF.